This entry lists 14 T cell receptor beta chains sequenced from one sample in a study of CD8+ T cells in alopecia areata. Treatment: oral pan-JAK inhibitor, 5-10 mg twice daily. Sequencing templates came from extracted RNA that was reverse transcribed into cDNA. The protocol was immunoSEQ multiplex PCR, while the TCRdb copy is restricted to in-frame clones and leaves out a portion. Among some 150,000 clones, roughly 52% were seen once, and the ten largest hold around 15%. Sample: CD8+ T cells sorted from blood, taken at week 4, from a patient treated with tofacitinib. These receptors all stem from a human donor with alopecia areata.

The chain uses TRBV11-2 and TRBJ1-2; D gene unclear. The CDR3 is made up of 12 amino acids. The germline CDR1 and CDR2 sequences are SGHAT and FQNNGV. V was pared by 5 bases and J by 8 bases, with 12 bases between. The CDR3 nucleotides read TGTGCCAGCAGCACGGCTAGTTGGGGCTACACCTTC. It encodes CASSTASWGYTF.

The chain has TRBV2 and TRBJ2-7; D assignment may be TRBD1 or TRBD2 (5 bases each). Trimming removed 5 bases from V and 5 bases from J, with 13 bases in between. CDR1 is SNHLY, CDR2 FYNNEI, per germline. The CDR3 is made up of 13 amino acids. As DNA, the CDR3 is TGTGCCAGCAGTCACCCAGAGGGGAACGAGCAGTACTTC. This encodes CASSHPEGNEQYF.

This chain joins TRBV6-5 and TRBJ2-3; possibly TRBD2 for D (5 bases). V gave up 2 bases and J gave up 4 bases, with 13 bases separating them. CDR1 and CDR2 (germline): MNHEY, SVGAGI. CDR3 length: 15 amino acids. Here the CDR3 DNA reads TGTGCCAGCAGTTACGGGCGGGCCCCCGCAGATACGCAGTATTTT. It specifies CASSYGRAPADTQYF.

The sample holds a few counts of this clone. Here the CDR3 DNA reads TGTGCCAGCAGTTTAACGAGCACAGATACGCAGTATTTT. It specifies CASSLTSTDTQYF. The rearrangement joins TRBV2 to TRBJ2-3; D gene ambiguous. This CDR3 spans 13 amino acids. V was pared by 5 bases and J by 0 bases, with 6 bases between. Germline V gene sequence: CDR1 SNHLY, CDR2 FYNNEI.

V is TRBV13 and J is TRBJ1-6; D call uncertain. Trimming stripped 11 bases from V and 5 bases from J, with 16 bases between. This CDR3 has 14 amino acids. Looked up from germline, CDR1 is PRHDT and CDR2 is FYEKMQ (reference sequence). The CDR3 spells CACRRSFDNSPLHF. The CDR3 DNA is TGTGCCTGTCGCAGGTCTTTCGATAATTCACCCCTCCACTTT.

The CDR3 sequence is CASSGSLNTEAFF. The CDR3 region has the DNA TGTGCCAGCAGTGGCTCCTTGAACACTGAAGCTTTCTTT. The V gene is TRBV6-1, the J gene TRBJ1-1; D call uncertain. The CDR3 is 13 amino acids. Trimming cost V 4 bases and J 0 bases, with 6 bases left between them. Looked up from germline, CDR1 is MNHNS and CDR2 is SASEGT.

This sequence joins TRBV2 and TRBJ2-1, with TRBD2 as a possible D gene (6 bases). Germline V gives CDR1 SNHLY, CDR2 FYNNEI. This CDR3 region has 14 residues. V was pared by 10 bases and J by 4 bases, with 17 bases between. CDR3 DNA: TGTGCCACCGGTGCTGGGACTGCGTACAATGAGCAGTTCTTC. Residues: CATGAGTAYNEQFF.

This clone has just a few counts. V and J are TRBV7-8 and TRBJ2-7; TRBD1 matches at 10 bases. CDR3 length: 16 residues. Germline lookup yields CDR1 SGHVS and CDR2 FQNEAQ. Trimming at V came to 5 bases and at J to 1 base, leaving 8 bases not matched to a gene. The CDR3 sequence: CASSPRRTGGSYEQYF. The CDR3 nucleotides read TGTGCCAGCAGCCCTCGCAGGACAGGGGGATCCTACGAGCAGTACTTC.

In nucleotides, the CDR3 is TGCAGCGTTGAGGGGTCGAGCCATTTTGGGGGCTACACCTTC. It encodes CSVEGSSHFGGYTF. V usage is TRBV29-1 and J usage is TRBJ1-2; D unresolved. The V end lost 3 bases, the J end lost 8 bases, and 19 bases lay between the germline ends. The CDR3 contains 14 residues. CDR1 and CDR2 (germline): SQVTM, ANQGSEA.

The V gene is TRBV29-1, the J gene TRBJ2-7; D is ambiguous. V gave up 4 bases and J gave up 5 bases, with 9 bases separating them. CDR1 is SQVTM, CDR2 ANQGSEA, per germline. This CDR3 has 11 residues. Here the CDR3 DNA reads TGCAGCGTTGGTGGGGTCCACGAGCAGTACTTC. It translates to CSVGGVHEQYF.

This clone was seen only a few times. The rearrangement links TRBV5-6 to TRBJ1-1; TRBD1 might be the D (6 bases). Trimming pared 4 bases from V and 1 base from J, leaving 11 bases between. Germline CDR1 reads SGHDT; CDR2 reads YYEEEE. The CDR3 extends over 14 amino acids. CDR3 DNA: TGTGCCAGCAGCCCAATGACAGGGAACACTGAAGCTTTCTTT. Protein: CASSPMTGNTEAFF.

The rearrangement uses TRBV10-2 and TRBJ2-5; D is perhaps TRBD2 (6 bases). The length of the CDR3 is 18 residues. The V and J ends lost 2 bases and 5 bases respectively, with 24 bases between them. The germline gives CDR1 WSHSY, CDR2 SAAADI. In DNA form, the CDR3 reads TGCGCCAGCAGTGAGGGGGGGACTCATGCGGTCCGTTGGGAGACCCAGTACTTC. The encoded protein is CASSEGGTHAVRWETQYF.

This clone was recorded a few times. This chain's CDR3 is CAWSVGEKLFF. The CDR3 DNA reads as TGTGCCTGGAGTGTGGGAGAAAAACTGTTTTTT. The chain carries TRBV30 and TRBJ1-4; D remains ambiguous. The CDR3 runs to 11 residues. The V gene lost 0 bases and the J gene lost 8 bases, with 4 bases spanning the gap. CDR1 and CDR2 from the germline V gene are GTSNPN and SVGIG (reference sequence).

The J gene is TRBJ1-2, the V gene TRBV5-1; D is undetermined. This CDR3 region has 14 residues. Trimming took 4 bases from V and 8 from J, leaving 18 bases between them. Germline V gene sequence: CDR1 SGHRS, CDR2 YFSETQ. CDR3 region: CASSPEGQVGGYTF. CDR3 DNA sequence: TGCGCCAGCAGCCCCGAAGGCCAAGTGGGGGGCTACACCTTC.